These T cell receptor beta chains were read from a single sample in a study of shared clonotypes between healthy human individuals. Sequenced by immunoSEQ multiplex PCR; TCRdb stores in-frame clones only, minus some. The sample consists of 2,500,000 or so clones, approximately 93% of them appearing once. The sequencing sample was made of naive CD4+ T cells from PBMCs. The receptors derive from a man between 18 and 35 years old in good health. Some clones in this sample may be carry-over from other donors' samples. Both conserved end residues are part of each CDR3. A D gene is named only where the DNA matches it firmly. Some rows have no size entry. The others give once, few or many, or a class for an expanded clone.

DNA	CDR3	D	J	V	size
TGTGCCAACCAGGACAGTTACAATGAGCAGTTCTTC	CANQDSYNEQFF	NA	TRBJ2-1	TRBV10-3	NA
TGTGCCAGCAGCCCGGACATCGTAAATTCACCCCTCCACTTT	CASSPDIVNSPLHF	NA	TRBJ1-6	TRBV7-9	NA
TGTGCCAGCAGTTTCGCTTGGACAGGGGCGTACAATGAGCAGTTCTTC	CASSFAWTGAYNEQFF	TRBD1	TRBJ2-1	TRBV28	NA
TGTGCCAGCAGTTGGGCAGGTAATCAGCCCCAGCATTTT	CASSWAGNQPQHF	NA	TRBJ1-5	TRBV27	few
TGTGCCAGCAGTTTATCGGGATTTCTGGGTAGCGGGGTGATCACAGATACGCAGTATTTT	CASSLSGFLGSGVITDTQYF	TRBD2	TRBJ2-3	TRBV27	once
TGTGCCAGCAGTGTTGGGTTGGGCGAGCAGTACTTC	CASSVGLGEQYF	NA	TRBJ2-7	TRBV2	NA
TGCGCCAGCAGCTCGTCAGACAGGGGGGCGACTGAAGCTTTCTTT	CASSSSDRGATEAFF	TRBD1	TRBJ1-1	TRBV5-1	NA
TGCGCCAGCAGCCCGGCCCAGGGTATCTACGAGCAGTACTTC	CASSPAQGIYEQYF	NA	TRBJ2-7	TRBV4-3	NA
TGTGCCACCATCAGTTTAGGTTACGGGACAGGGGGATTTCAGCCCCAGCATTTT	CATISLGYGTGGFQPQHF	TRBD1	TRBJ1-5	TRBV28	NA
TGTGCCAGCAGACAACCGGGACCTCTCACAGATACGCAGTATTTT	CASRQPGPLTDTQYF	NA	TRBJ2-3	TRBV27	NA
TGTGCCAGTAGTCCAGGGACCACCGAGTTAGAGACCCAGTACTTC	CASSPGTTELETQYF	NA	TRBJ2-5	TRBV19	NA
TGCGCCAGCAGCCAAGATCTGAATCAGCCCCAGCATTTT	CASSQDLNQPQHF	NA	TRBJ1-5	TRBV4-1	NA
TGTGCCAGCAGTGAGACACGCACCCGCACAGATACGCAGTATTTT	CASSETRTRTDTQYF	NA	TRBJ2-3	TRBV6-1	NA
TGTGCCAGCAGTTTATCTAGAAGCTCCTACAATGAGCAGTTCTTC	CASSLSRSSYNEQFF	NA	TRBJ2-1	TRBV27	NA
TGCGCCAGCCGCCAGGGGGACGAGCAGTACTTC	CASRQGDEQYF	TRBD1	TRBJ2-7	TRBV5-1	NA
TGTGCCAGCAGTTTAAGTCCTCCGGCAACTGTGAATGAAGCTTTCTTT	CASSLSPPATVNEAFF	NA	TRBJ1-1	TRBV28	NA
TGTGCCAGCAGCTTACGACTAGCGGGGCGGAGCTCCTACGAGCAGTACTTC	CASSLRLAGRSSYEQYF	TRBD2	TRBJ2-7	TRBV7-2	once
TGCGCCAGCAGCTCCGGACAGGGGGATCAGCCCCAGCATTTT	CASSSGQGDQPQHF	TRBD1	TRBJ1-5	TRBV5-1	NA
TGTGCCAGCCGAAGACCGGGACATAGCTCCTATAATTCACCCCTCCACTTT	CASRRPGHSSYNSPLHF	NA	TRBJ1-6	TRBV11-2	NA
TGTGCCAGCAGCCGCCCCGGCCCCTACAATGAGCAGTTCTTC	CASSRPGPYNEQFF	NA	TRBJ2-1	TRBV5-6	NA
TGTGCCAGCAGCCCCGGGGTCGGACAGGGTTTGCAGTACTTC	CASSPGVGQGLQYF	TRBD1	TRBJ2-7	TRBV11-2	NA
TGTGCCAGCAGCGTAGGGGGACAGGGAGGCACCGGGGAGCTGTTTTTT	CASSVGGQGGTGELFF	TRBD1	TRBJ2-2	TRBV9	NA
TGTGCCAGCAGTTTATCCCCGGGAGGAAGCACAGATACGCAGTATTTT	CASSLSPGGSTDTQYF	TRBD2	TRBJ2-3	TRBV28	NA
TGTGCCAGCAGTCCTAGGGGCGGGGGCTACACCTTC	CASSPRGGGYTF	NA	TRBJ1-2	TRBV6-1	NA
TGTGCCAGCAGCGTGACCGGGACCTACTACAATGAGCAGTTCTTC	CASSVTGTYYNEQFF	NA	TRBJ2-1	TRBV9	NA
TGTGCCAGCAGTTCACTAGCGGGGACCTCCTACAATGAGCAGTTCTTC	CASSSLAGTSYNEQFF	TRBD2	TRBJ2-1	TRBV28	NA
TGTGCCAGCTCGAGGGACAGGGGGCAAGAGACCCAGTACTTC	CASSRDRGQETQYF	TRBD1	TRBJ2-5	TRBV18	NA
TGTGCCAGCAGCAGGACTAGCGGGGCCTCCTACAATGAGCAGTTCTTC	CASSRTSGASYNEQFF	TRBD2	TRBJ2-1	TRBV9	NA
TGCGCCAGCAGCTGGGGGACAGGGGGGAGAGATACGCAGTATTTT	CASSWGTGGRDTQYF	TRBD1	TRBJ2-3	TRBV5-1	NA
TGTGCCAGCAGGCCCAACAGGGTTAGGGGCGGGGAGCTGTTTTTT	CASRPNRVRGGELFF	NA	TRBJ2-2	TRBV28	NA
TGTGCCACCAGCAGGGGACAGCAAGAGACCCAGTACTTC	CATSRGQQETQYF	TRBD1	TRBJ2-5	TRBV15	NA
TGCGCCGGGACAGGGGGTAAGCCCCAGCATTTT	CAGTGGKPQHF	TRBD1	TRBJ1-5	TRBV10-1	once
TGTGCCAGCAGCCTTCGGGGGGGCTCCTACAATGAGCAGTTCTTC	CASSLRGGSYNEQFF	TRBD2	TRBJ2-1	TRBV5-6	NA
TGTGCCAGCAGTTTTGCACAGGGGGCCATATCAGCCCAGCATTTT	CASSFAQGAISAQHF	TRBD1	TRBJ1-5	TRBV28	once
TGTGCCAGCAGTTCACTGGGCAGGAGCTCCTACAATGAGCAGTTCTTC	CASSSLGRSSYNEQFF	NA	TRBJ2-1	TRBV27	NA
TGTGCCAGCAGCCGGGGACTAGCGGGTGGGACCTACAATGAGCAGTTCTTC	CASSRGLAGGTYNEQFF	TRBD2	TRBJ2-1	TRBV7-6	NA
TGCGCCAGCAGTGGAGGGACTGCTGAGTTCTTC	CASSGGTAEFF	NA	TRBJ2-7	TRBV10-1	NA
TGTGCCAGCAGCGTAGGCCAGGGGGGCGGTTCCTACGAGCAGTACTTC	CASSVGQGGGSYEQYF	NA	TRBJ2-7	TRBV9	NA
TGTGCCAGCAGCTTGAACAGATGGGGGGAGACCCAGTACTTC	CASSLNRWGETQYF	NA	TRBJ2-5	TRBV5-8	NA
TGTGCCAGCAGTTTCCGGGACCCACCAGAGACCCAGTACTTC	CASSFRDPPETQYF	NA	TRBJ2-5	TRBV28	once
TGTGCCAGCAGCTTGATTGGCCCCGGGGAGCTGTTTTTT	CASSLIGPGELFF	NA	TRBJ2-2	TRBV5-1	NA
TGTGCCAGCAGTGGTGAGTACGAGCAGTACTTC	CASSGEYEQYF	NA	TRBJ2-7	TRBV2	NA
TGTGCCAGCAGTTTCCCCCGACCTAGCGGGAGGGCCCTAACGTTTCCTAATGAGCAGTTCTTC	CASSFPRPSGRALTFPNEQFF	TRBD2	TRBJ2-1	TRBV27	NA
TGTGCCAGCAGCCCCCGGGTAGGGGATAATGAGCAGTTCTTC	CASSPRVGDNEQFF	NA	TRBJ2-1	TRBV9	NA
TGCGCCAGCAGTGCGGGGACATTGGGAAACACCATATATTTT	CASSAGTLGNTIYF	NA	TRBJ1-3	TRBV10-1	NA
TGTGCCTGGAGCGCACACGGGGGAAGTAATGAAAAACTGTTTTTT	CAWSAHGGSNEKLFF	NA	TRBJ1-4	TRBV30	NA
TGTGCCAGCAGAAAACAGGGGTGGACTGAAGCTTTCTTT	CASRKQGWTEAFF	TRBD1	TRBJ1-1	TRBV6-5	NA
TGTGCCAGCAGCTTTTGGGACAGCCGCGGCTACACCTTC	CASSFWDSRGYTF	TRBD1	TRBJ1-2	TRBV5-8	NA
TGTGCCAGCAGCAATGGGTGGCAGGGCTACACCTTC	CASSNGWQGYTF	NA	TRBJ1-2	TRBV28	once
TGTGCCATCAGTGTGGAGGGGGTAGCCAAAAACATTCAGTACTTC	CAISVEGVAKNIQYF	NA	TRBJ2-4	TRBV10-3	NA
TGCGCCAGCAGCCAATTAGGAGCGGGAGTGAAGCGGTTCTTC	CASSQLGAGVKRFF	TRBD2	TRBJ2-1	TRBV4-1	NA
TGTGCCAGCAGTGAAGCGGGGACAGCCTACGAGCAGTACTTC	CASSEAGTAYEQYF	TRBD1	TRBJ2-7	TRBV6-1	NA
TGCGCCAGCAGCTATACAGGGGGCGGGAACGAGCAGTACTTC	CASSYTGGGNEQYF	TRBD1	TRBJ2-7	TRBV5-1	NA
TGTGCCAGCAGTTACGGGCGGGACGGGGCCTATGGCTACACCTTC	CASSYGRDGAYGYTF	NA	TRBJ1-2	TRBV6-6	NA
TGTGCCAGCAGTGAAGGGACTAGTTTGTGGAAGGAGCAGTTCTTC	CASSEGTSLWKEQFF	TRBD2	TRBJ2-1	TRBV6-1	NA